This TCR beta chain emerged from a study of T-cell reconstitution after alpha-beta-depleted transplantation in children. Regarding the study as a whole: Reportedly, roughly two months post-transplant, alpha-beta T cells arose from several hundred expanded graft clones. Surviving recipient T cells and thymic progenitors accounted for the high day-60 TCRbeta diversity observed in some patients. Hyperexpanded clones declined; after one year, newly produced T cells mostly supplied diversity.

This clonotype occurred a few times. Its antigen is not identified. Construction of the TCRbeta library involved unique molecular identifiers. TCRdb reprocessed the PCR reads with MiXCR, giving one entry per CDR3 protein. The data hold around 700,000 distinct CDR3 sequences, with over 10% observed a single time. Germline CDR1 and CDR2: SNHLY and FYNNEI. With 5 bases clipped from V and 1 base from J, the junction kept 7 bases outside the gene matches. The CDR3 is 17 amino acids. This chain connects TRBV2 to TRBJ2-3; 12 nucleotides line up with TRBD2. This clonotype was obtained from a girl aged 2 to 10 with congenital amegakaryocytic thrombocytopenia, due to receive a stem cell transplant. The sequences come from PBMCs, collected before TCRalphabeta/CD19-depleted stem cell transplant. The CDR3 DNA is TGTGCCAGCAGTCTGAGACTAGCGGGAGCGGGCACAGATACGCAGTATTTT. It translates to CASSLRLAGAGTDTQYF.